In its sample, the clone carrying this TCR beta chain was seen many times. Its target is unknown. Each CDR3 protein is one row after TCRdb ran MiXCR on the 5' RACE reads. The sample lists roughly 200,000 distinct CDR3 sequences, about 26% occurring once. This specimen comes from a study of CD8 T cells in ankylosing spondylitis. Study outcomes and limitations: Disease-linked clones bore a CD8+ phenotype and were relatively rare in peripheral blood. In ankylosing spondylitis patients, matched synovial fluid reportedly showed significant enrichment of disease-linked clones.

This CDR3 has 16 residues. V was cut by 10 bases and J by 1 base, with 20 bases left in between. CDR1 MNHNS and CDR2 SASEGT come from the germline V gene. The sequence was obtained from a male donor with ankylosing spondylitis or in good health (not recorded which). V gene TRBV6-1 combines with J gene TRBJ1-5; D is undetermined. Material for sequencing was blood, either unsorted or a sorted T cell fraction (not recorded which). DNA for the CDR3: TGTGCCACCCAGTCCATGGAGGTTAGGAGCAATCAGCCCCAGCATTTT. Translated: CATQSMEVRSNQPQHF.